The 8 T cell receptor beta chains listed next were all sequenced from one sample in a study of T-cell memory formation after mild COVID-19. MiXCR, run by TCRdb on the 5' RACE reads, gives a single entry per CDR3 protein. The repertoire consists of approximately 190,000 distinct CDR3 sequences, with approximately 20% occurring once and the leading ten covering roughly 2.3%. Sequenced sample: PBMCs or a T cell subset sorted from them (not recorded which). The receptors here all came from an adult woman who had mild COVID-19 (a few samples of this study predate the infection). Cell type and time point are not known.

This clonotype was seen only a few times. In DNA form, the CDR3 reads TGCGCCAGCAGCTTGGTGGCCACGAACACCGGGGAGCTGTTTTTT. Its translation: CASSLVATNTGELFF. The chain links TRBV5-1 to TRBJ2-2; no firm D call. V lost 0 bases, J lost 0 bases, and 6 bases lay in between. CDR3 length: 15 residues. In germline, CDR1 is SGHRS, CDR2 YFSETQ. Full variable domain (missing parts from reference TRBV5-1 and TRBJ2-2): KAGVTQTPRYLIKTRGQQVTLSCSPISGHRSVSWYQQTPGQGLQFLFEYFSETQRNKGNFPGRFSGRQFSNSRSEMNVSTLELGDSALYLCASSLVATNTGELFFGEGSRLTVL.

There are a few counts of this clonotype. This chain joins TRBV7-9 and TRBJ2-5; TRBD1 agrees at 11 bases. This CDR3 region has 15 residues. CDR1 SEHNR and CDR2 FQNEAQ come from the germline V gene (reference sequence). J was trimmed by 5 bases and V by 10 bases; bases with no gene match: 12. CDR3 protein: CAIPSGTGGLETQYF. For the CDR3, the DNA is TGTGCCATCCCCTCCGGGACAGGGGGATTGGAGACCCAGTACTTC.

The V gene is TRBV12-3 or TRBV12-4, the J gene TRBJ2-5; 8 bases match TRBD1. V lost 3 bases to trimming and J lost 4 bases; unmatched junction nucleotides: 7. The CDR3 length is 15 residues. In nucleotides, the CDR3 is TGTGCCAGCAGTTTGACAGGGGCTGGGGGAGAGACCCAGTACTTC. The encoded protein is CASSLTGAGGETQYF.

The chain couples TRBV12-3 or TRBV12-4 to TRBJ1-1; the D gene is possibly TRBD1 (5 bases). This CDR3 contains 13 residues. The germline V and J ends were trimmed by 7 bases and 8 bases, with 17 bases remaining between them. Here the CDR3 DNA reads TGTGCCAGCACGGCACGTTGGACAACCGAAGCTTTCTTT. Amino acid sequence: CASTARWTTEAFF.

This rearrangement joins TRBV5-1 to TRBJ1-1, with D perhaps matching TRBD1 (5 bases). Looked up from germline, CDR1 is SGHRS and CDR2 is YFSETQ. The CDR3 is 14 amino acids. The V and J ends lost 7 bases and 4 bases respectively, with 17 bases between them. The chain's CDR3 is CASHLASRVTEAFF. CDR3 coding DNA: TGCGCCAGCCACCTCGCGTCCAGGGTCACTGAAGCTTTCTTT.

At least ten counts were recorded for this clonotype. CDR3 amino acids: CSVGVGTFSYNEQFF. Here the CDR3 DNA reads TGCAGCGTTGGGGTCGGGACTTTCTCCTACAATGAGCAGTTCTTC. V is TRBV29-1 and J is TRBJ2-1, with D maybe TRBD2 (6 bases). V was pared by 4 bases and J by 0 bases, with 13 bases between. The CDR3 consists of 15 residues. The V gene's germline CDR1 is SQVTM and CDR2 ANQGSEA.

The chain recombines TRBV7-2 with TRBJ1-2; a possible D gene is TRBD1 (6 bases). V was shortened by 7 bases and J by 2 bases, with 23 bases between the two germline ends. This CDR3 spans 17 amino acids. Per the germline V gene, CDR1 is SGHTA and CDR2 is FQGNSA. CDR3 nucleotide sequence: TGTGCCAGCATCCCCGACGGGGGCGCTTCCTCAAACTATGGCTACACCTTC. This translates into CASIPDGGASSNYGYTF.

This clonotype appeared a few times. V gene TRBV19 combines with J gene TRBJ2-2; 8 bases align to TRBD2. The CDR3 contains 15 residues. Germline V gene lookup returns CDR1 LNHDA and CDR2 SQIVND (reference sequence). Losses at the gene ends were 6 bases for V and 4 bases for J; bases not matched to a gene: 7. CDR3 residues: CASRTGTRVTGELFF. As DNA, the CDR3 is TGTGCCAGTAGAACCGGGACTAGGGTCACCGGGGAGCTGTTTTTT.